This is a list of T cell receptor beta chains from one sample in a study of tumor-infiltrating lymphocytes in primary liver carcinoma. MiXCR was run by TCRdb on the multiplex PCR reads, yielding one entry per CDR3 protein. The repertoire holds almost 200,000 distinct CDR3 sequences, approximately 64% seen once, with 6% to 8.5% in the top ten. Sequencing input: peripheral blood. These receptors originate from a woman aged 60-75 years with primary liver carcinoma and hepatitis B virus infection. The CDR3 runs from the conserved cysteine through the conserved F or W. D genes are given only for firm matches. Part of the rows lack a size; the others show once, few, many or a class for expanded clones.

many	TRBV29-1	TRBJ2-1	TRBD2	TGCAGCGTTATGTGGGAGGGCCGGAATGAGCAGTTCTTC	CSVMWEGRNEQFF
-	TRBV12-3/TRBV12-4	TRBJ2-2	-	TGTGTCAGCAGCTCCTACTGGGGAGACACCGGGGAGCTGTTTTTT	CVSSSYWGDTGELFF
-	TRBV11-2	TRBJ1-1	-	TGTGCCATCAGCTTAGTTTGGGTGGAGAACACTGAAGCTTTCTTT	CAISLVWVENTEAFF
-	TRBV11-2	TRBJ1-4	-	TGTGCCAGCAGCATGGAAGGGGTGAAGAAAGAGAAACTGTTTTTT	CASSMEGVKKEKLFF
-	TRBV7-9	TRBJ2-4	TRBD2	TGTGCCAGCAGCTTTGGCCAAGCGGGAGGGCAAAACATTCAGTACTTC	CASSFGQAGGQNIQYF
-	TRBV11-2	TRBJ1-1	-	TGTGCCAGCAGCCCCTGTAGTGGGGTGGGTAAAGCTTTCTTT	CASSPCSGVGKAFF
-	TRBV6-5	TRBJ1-1	-	TGTGCCAGCAGAACCAAAACTGGGGGCACTGAAGCTTTCTTT	CASRTKTGGTEAFF
many	TRBV4-2	TRBJ1-2	-	TGTGCCAGCAGCCAGGACAGCCTCGACTACTACACCTTC	CASSQDSLDYYTF
-	TRBV6-6	TRBJ1-3	-	TGTGCCATCAATTACTCGACCAGTACTGGAAACACCATATATTTT	CAINYSTSTGNTIYF
-	TRBV12-3/TRBV12-4	TRBJ2-3	TRBD1	TGTGCCAGCAGTGCCCGACAGGGGGCGTCCACAGGTACGCAGTATTTT	CASSARQGASTGTQYF
-	TRBV11-2	TRBJ2-1	-	TGTGCCGGCAACCCGCACCTAGGGCAGGACAATGAGCAGTTCTTC	CAGNPHLGQDNEQFF
many	TRBV12-5	TRBJ1-5	TRBD1	TGTGCTAGTGGTTCCGGGACAGCCCGAGGCCAGCATTTT	CASGSGTARGQHF
-	TRBV11-2	TRBJ2-1	TRBD1	TGTGCCAGCGGCCCCGAGGACAGGAAGGGATGGGAACACGATGAGCAGTTCTTC	CASGPEDRKGWEHDEQFF
once	TRBV5-1	TRBJ1-1	TRBD1	TGCGCCAGCAGCTTGGGTGACAGGGGACTCATGAACACTGAAGCTTTCTTT	CASSLGDRGLMNTEAFF
many	TRBV5-4	TRBJ1-2	-	TGTGCCAGCGCCCGGGAGGAAGTTTTTGGCTACACCTTC	CASAREEVFGYTF
many	TRBV29-1	TRBJ2-7	-	TGCAGCGTTGAAGGAATTTGGGACTCCTACGAGCAGTACTTC	CSVEGIWDSYEQYF
few	TRBV5-6	TRBJ1-2	-	TGTGCCAGCAGCCCCATCAGGGACTATGGCTACACCTTC	CASSPIRDYGYTF
-	TRBV4-2	TRBJ2-7	-	TGCGCCAGCAGCCGGGCGGGACAGTTTTCCTCCTACGAGCAGTACTTC	CASSRAGQFSSYEQYF
-	TRBV12-3/TRBV12-4	TRBJ1-2	-	TGTGCTAGCAGTACCCAGGGCAGGGCCGTCTATGGCTTCACCTTC	CASSTQGRAVYGFTF
many	TRBV29-1	TRBJ2-5	-	TGCAGCGTGGTAGGGGAGACCCAGTACTTC	CSVVGETQYF
many	TRBV7-8	TRBJ1-5	-	TGTGCCAGCAGCGAGACGCAGGATAGCAATCAGCCCCAGCATTTT	CASSETQDSNQPQHF
-	TRBV6-2/TRBV6-3	TRBJ2-1	-	TGTGCCAGCATCAATGGAGGAGAGCAGTTCTTC	CASINGGEQFF
-	TRBV14	TRBJ2-5	-	TGTGCCAGCAGCAGGATCGGAGGATCCGGGGAGACCCAGTACTTC	CASSRIGGSGETQYF
-	TRBV30	TRBJ1-3	-	TGTGCCTGGAGAAAGTTTGGAAACACCATATATTTT	CAWRKFGNTIYF
-	TRBV6-2/TRBV6-3	TRBJ2-7	TRBD1	TGTTCCAACAGTGACCAACGGGACAGGGGGCCTTACGAGCAGTACTTC	CSNSDQRDRGPYEQYF
once	TRBV29-1	TRBJ2-7	-	TGCAGCGTTTCAACAGAGGGCCCCTCCTATGAGCAGTACTTC	CSVSTEGPSYEQYF
-	TRBV11-2	TRBJ1-2	-	TGTGCCAGCAGTTTAGTACAGCCATGCAGAGGCGGCTACACCTTC	CASSLVQPCRGGYTF
-	TRBV7-9	TRBJ1-1	TRBD1	TGCACCAGCAGCCCCCGGACAGGGAACACTGAAGCTTTCTTT	CTSSPRTGNTEAFF
-	TRBV11-2	TRBJ2-2	TRBD1	TGTACCAGCAGCTTAGGACAGGGACATAACACCGGGGAGCTGTTTTTT	CTSSLGQGHNTGELFF
-	TRBV12-3/TRBV12-4	TRBJ2-3	-	TGTGCCAGCAGACTGGCCCGGGGGCTAGGGGCAGATACGCAGTATTTT	CASRLARGLGADTQYF
-	TRBV6-1	TRBJ1-2	-	TGTGCCACTCCGCCTGCCGCTAACTATGGCTACACCTTC	CATPPAANYGYTF
-	TRBV30	TRBJ2-7	TRBD1	TGTGCCTGGAGTAGACGTGTGGGGGACAGGGGCTCCTGCGAGCAGTACTTC	CAWSRRVGDRGSCEQYF
-	TRBV11-2	TRBJ1-5	-	TGTGCCAGCAGCGAAGGGCGAAAAAATAGCAATCAGCCCCAGCATTTT	CASSEGRKNSNQPQHF
many	TRBV29-1	TRBJ1-1	-	TGCAGCGTTCAGGGTCTGTACACTGAAGCTTTCTTT	CSVQGLYTEAFF
many	TRBV6-1	TRBJ2-1	TRBD2	TGTGCCAGCAGTGAAGCGGGTGGCGGGAGCCGGGAGCAGTTCTTC	CASSEAGGGSREQFF
many	TRBV11-2	TRBJ1-3	-	TGTGCCAGCAGCTTCCGGACTGGAAACACCATATATTTT	CASSFRTGNTIYF
-	TRBV5-6	TRBJ2-2	-	TGTGCCAGCAGCTCCGGGGCCTTACGTCGGGGCACCGGGGGGCTGTTTTTT	CASSSGALRRGTGGLFF
-	TRBV11-2	TRBJ2-3	TRBD2	TGTGGCAGCAGCCCGCTTGGCGGGAGGAGGACAGATATGCAGTATTTT	CGSSPLGGRRTDMQYF
-	TRBV11-2	TRBJ2-7	-	TGTGTCAGCAGCCTAGCATCGAGAGTATCCTATGAGCAGTACTTC	CVSSLASRVSYEQYF
-	TRBV11-3	TRBJ1-1	-	TGTGCCAGCAGCTTAGGAGAAAACATTGAAGCTTCCTTT	CASSLGENIEASF
few	TRBV5-1	TRBJ2-5	-	TGCGCCAGCAGCTTGGTGGGGGCAGGGACCCAAGAGACCCAGTACTTC	CASSLVGAGTQETQYF
-	TRBV11-3	TRBJ2-3	-	TGTGCCAGCAGCTCGACTCTTCATGCGCAGAATTTT	CASSSTLHAQNF
-	TRBV7-9	TRBJ2-2	TRBD2	TGTGCCAGCAGCTTAGAACTAGCGGGAGGACTCGCGAACACCGGGGAGCTGTTTTTT	CASSLELAGGLANTGELFF
medium-sized	TRBV11-3	TRBJ1-1	-	TGTGCCAGCACCCATGGCAGGGTTACTGAAGCTTTCTTT	CASTHGRVTEAFF
-	TRBV29-1	TRBJ2-3	-	TGCAGAGTTGAAGATACCAGAGGGCCCGATACGCAGTATTTT	CRVEDTRGPDTQYF
-	TRBV28	TRBJ2-7	TRBD2	TGTGCCAGCAGTTCAGGACTAGCGTCTCCTCGGCAGTACTTC	CASSSGLASPRQYF
few	TRBV5-1	TRBJ2-7	TRBD2	TGCGCCAGCAGCTTGGCTGCGGGAGGATTCTCCTACGAGCAGTACTTC	CASSLAAGGFSYEQYF
-	TRBV5-8	TRBJ2-1	-	TGTGCCAGCAGCGGGGACCGGACACCCTACAATGAGCAGTTCTTC	CASSGDRTPYNEQFF
-	TRBV11-2	TRBJ2-1	-	TGTGCCAGCAGCTTCTACATTTTGGGTGAGCAGTTCTTC	CASSFYILGEQFF
-	TRBV5-1	TRBJ2-5	TRBD2	TGCGCCAGCAGCTCACCTGGAGGGAGGGGAGAGACCCAGTACTTC	CASSSPGGRGETQYF
medium-sized	TRBV11-2	TRBJ1-4	TRBD1	TGTGCCAGCAGCTCGACAGGGACCACTCGAGCAACTAATGAAAAACTGTTTTTT	CASSSTGTTRATNEKLFF
few	TRBV4-2	TRBJ2-2	-	TGTGCCAGCAGCCAAGGGGATGTGGGGTGGGATAGGATCGGGGAGCTGTTTTTT	CASSQGDVGWDRIGELFF
many	TRBV11-2	TRBJ2-7	-	TGTGCCAGCAGCTTAAGGGTTGGCGAGCAGTACTTC	CASSLRVGEQYF
-	TRBV20-1	TRBJ2-7	-	TGCAGTGCTAGCAATGAGCCGAGCTCCTACGAGCAGTACTTC	CSASNEPSSYEQYF
few	TRBV7-9	TRBJ2-7	-	TGTGCCAGCAGCAACCTAACCGTGGGGACGGGACGATACGAGCAGTACTTC	CASSNLTVGTGRYEQYF
many	TRBV6-2/TRBV6-3	TRBJ1-1	-	TGTGCCAGCACTGAGGGGTACACTGAAGCTTTCTTT	CASTEGYTEAFF
many	TRBV12-3/TRBV12-4	TRBJ2-3	-	TGTGCCAGCAGTCCTCCTGGACGGAGCACAGATACGCAGTATTTT	CASSPPGRSTDTQYF
-	TRBV7-9	TRBJ1-1	TRBD1	TGTGCCAGCAGCTTTAAACAGGGGAGAGGCGCTGAAGCTTTCTTT	CASSFKQGRGAEAFF
few	TRBV4-1	TRBJ2-1	TRBD2	TGCGCCAGCAGCCAAGGATCGACTAGCGTCCACTACAATGAGCAGTTCTTC	CASSQGSTSVHYNEQFF